This T cell receptor (beta chain) was documented in a study of blood T cell repertoires in COVID-19. The wider study: Researchers got acute and convalescent COVID-19 samples from the United States, Italy and Spain. T cells, B-cell-depleted T cells, or PBMCs provided the cDNA or gDNA that served as material.

Per the authors' pipeline: Scientists estimated how many nucleated cells there were by amplifying reference gene primers. Profiled with immunoSEQ multiplex PCR; TCRdb holds only in-frame clones, not every one. The V and J calls and clone size were taken over from that table, and D and trimming were inferred from the DNA. There are approximately 70,000 clones in the sample; 90% occur only once, and roughly 2.5% lies in the top ten. V shed 7 bases and J shed 6 bases, with 13 bases lying between them. The CDR3 loop spans 13 amino acids. Germline V CDR1 and CDR2: MDHEN, SYDVKM. The V gene is TRBV28, the J gene TRBJ1-5, with unresolved D. This TCR came from a human donor in a cohort sampled during active COVID-19. The sample consisted of peripheral blood. CDR3 DNA: TGTGCCAGCATCCAACTCCCAGGTCAGCCCCAGCATTTT. Protein sequence: CASIQLPGQPQHF.